A single T cell receptor beta chain is shown here with its context. The data originate from a study of beta chain features in type 1 diabetes. Per germline, CDR1 SGDLS and CDR2 YYNGEE. The germline V and J ends were trimmed by 0 bases and 0 bases, with 16 bases remaining between them. The CDR3 is 18 residues long. The whole isolated RNA underwent reverse transcription, so sequencing captured expressed TCRB transcripts. Profiling relied on immunoSEQ multiplex PCR, and the TCRdb table lists in-frame clones only, not all of them. The table has approximately 150,000 clones, 10% seen once. The V and J genes are TRBV9 and TRBJ2-1, with TRBD2 as a possible D gene (6 bases). The material sequenced was naive CD4+ T cells from blood. This TCR derives from a man aged 18 to 30 in good health. CDR3: CASSVDPTGGDSYNEQFF. CDR3 DNA sequence: TGTGCCAGCAGCGTAGATCCCACCGGCGGGGACTCCTACAATGAGCAGTTCTTC. Complete variable domain (other parts from reference TRBV9 and TRBJ2-1): DSGVTQTPKHLITATGQRVTLRCSPRSGDLSVYWYQQSLDQGLQFLIQYYNGEERAKGNILERFSAQQFPDLHSELNLSSLELGDSALYFCASSVDPTGGDSYNEQFFGPGTRLTVL.